This TCR beta chain appears in the sequencing data of a study of human T cells and chemical hapten exposure. V was cut by 4 bases and J by 2 bases, with 9 bases left in between. The CDR3 is made up of 13 amino acids. Germline values: CDR1 MNHEY, CDR2 SVGEGT. Time point meaning: patch test 2, 6 weeks after DPC sensitization. Treatment meaning: therapeutic diphenylcyclopropenone sensitization with weekly scalp DPC. In its sample, this clonotype was seen many times. MiXCR, applied by TCRdb to the RACE reads, yields one record per CDR3 protein. The table lists some 350,000 distinct CDR3 sequences, 6% to 7% of them singletons.

This sample comprised whole blood, obtained in connection with sensitization to the hapten diphenylcyclopropenone (DPC). J is TRBJ2-7 and V is TRBV6-2 or TRBV6-3; D is possibly TRBD1 (5 bases). The clonotype originates from a woman in her late teens or twenties with alopecia areata. Some clones in this sample may be carry-over from other donors' samples. CDR3 bases: TGTGCCAGCAGTTCGACAGCTCCCTACGAGCAGTACTTC. The encoded protein is CASSSTAPYEQYF.